The entry that follows covers one T cell receptor (beta chain) sequence. Its antigen is not yet known. It has no much larger one-base neighbor in the sample; base qualities were not kept. The germline V gene (reference sequence) supplies CDR1 LNHDA and CDR2 SQIVND. Its CDR3 holds 14 amino acids, cysteine through phenylalanine. This entry keeps only the CDR3 DNA: 42 bases, framed from base 1. Deletion took 4 bases off V and 0 bases off J, with a span of 6 bases between the germline ends. The record originates from a study of OX40 agonist ivuxolimab in advanced cancers. General notes on the study: Ivuxolimab, which targeted the costimulatory receptor OX40 (CD134), was an agonistic, fully human IgG2 monoclonal antibody. Three dose-escalation patients achieved partial responses, one with hepatocellular carcinoma and two with cutaneous melanoma. Prior anti-PD-1, anti-PD-L1 or anti-CTLA-4 therapy was permitted, and checkpoint inhibitors had been received by about two fifths of dose-escalation patients. Intravenous ivuxolimab was administered to patients every 2 weeks at six dose levels: 0.01, 0.1, 0.3, 1.5, 3 and 10 mg/kg. Of the roughly 52 dose-escalation patients, hepatocellular carcinoma was present in 19, melanoma in around 15, renal cell carcinoma in 9 and head and neck cancer in 9. In the dose-escalation cohort, nearly 85% of patients were male, and the mean age was approximately 60 years with a range of roughly 20 to 79. Peripheral TCRbeta sequencing was intended to test whether TCR sequence diversity was altered and clonal T-cell expansion was caused by ivuxolimab. The monotherapy dose-escalation portion (N ≈ 50 patients) of the phase I ivuxolimab trial is reported in the paper.

Patients with autoimmune disease history or receiving systemic immunosuppression were excluded from the trial. Peripheral blood for TCR sequencing was drawn from every dose cohort at baseline, at cycle 4 day 1 and at cycle 7 day 1. The samples were drawn from a first-in-human, open-label, multicenter phase I dose-escalation trial of ivuxolimab. The trial enrolled adults with locally advanced or metastatic head and neck squamous cell, hepatocellular, melanoma or renal cell carcinoma. Before TCR sequencing, CD4+ T cells and CD8+ T cells from peripheral blood were sorted into separate populations. Broad study findings and their caveats: At doses of 0.1 to 3.0 mg/kg, clonal expansion of both CD4+ and CD8+ T cells in blood was seen between baseline and week 6. After ivuxolimab, CD8+ T cells had more expanded clones than CD4+ T cells on average. Low levels of normalized T-cell clonal expansion were also seen in some nonresponding patients. Partial responders in the 0.1-3.0 mg/kg groups had among the lowest normalized peripheral clonal expansion, especially among CD8+ T cells. Antigen specificity was not determined for the clonally expanded peripheral T cells.

For sequencing of the TCRbeta CDR3 region, genomic DNA was extracted from the sorted cells. The immunoSEQ Assay was used for sequencing of TCRbeta CDR3 regions. TCRdb's version of the immuneACCESS table is confined to in-frame rearrangements and falls short of the full clone set. An unresolved V gene accounts for under half of the shortfall where checked; the remainder is of unknown origin. Within this sample are fewer than 75,000 clones, with about 89% of them counted one time only. The biggest ten clones account for roughly 0.69% of the sample. This TCR derives from an adult with an advanced solid tumor such as melanoma, head and neck, liver or kidney cancer. The V and J genes are TRBV19 and TRBJ1-4; the D gene cannot be resolved reliably. This sample comprised CD4+ or CD8+ T cells sorted from blood, obtained in a trial of the OX40 agonist ivuxolimab. The nucleotide sequence is given as TGTGCCAGTAGTACACAGACAACTAATGAAAAACTGTTTTTT. Translation gives CASSTQTTNEKLFF.